This T cell receptor (beta chain) was recorded in a study of blood T cells in healthy people across ages. A sample-barcoded 5' primer and a J-beta primer mix were used in a second PCR of about 6 to 12 cycles. MiXCR, run by TCRdb on the 5' RACE reads, gives a single entry per CDR3 protein. The data hold around 800,000 distinct CDR3 sequences, with 53% observed a single time. The CDR3 totals 16 residues. V lost 0 bases to trimming and J lost 8 bases, with 19 bases between them. Germline lookup yields CDR1 LGHDT and CDR2 YNNKEL (reference sequence). There were healthy Caucasian individuals from Russia, aged roughly 6 to 90, serving as donors.

The TCR was taken from an elderly man in good health. Sequencing was done on a sample of blood. V usage is TRBV3-1 and J usage is TRBJ1-2; D is possibly TRBD1 (5 bases). The CDR3 bases are TGTGCCAGCAGCCAAGATGGGGGTAAAGGGTCAGTCGGCTACACCTTC. Protein: CASSQDGGKGSVGYTF.